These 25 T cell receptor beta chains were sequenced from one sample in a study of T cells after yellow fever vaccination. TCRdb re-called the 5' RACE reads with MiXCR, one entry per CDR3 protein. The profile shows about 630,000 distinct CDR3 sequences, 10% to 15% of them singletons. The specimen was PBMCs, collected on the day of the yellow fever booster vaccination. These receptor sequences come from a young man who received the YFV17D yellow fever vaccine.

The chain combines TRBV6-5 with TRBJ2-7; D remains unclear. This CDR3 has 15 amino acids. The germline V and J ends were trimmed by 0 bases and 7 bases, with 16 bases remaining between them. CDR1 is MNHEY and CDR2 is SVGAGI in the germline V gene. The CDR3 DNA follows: TGTGCCAGCAGTTACTCGAGGAAGGGTGGTAAAGAGCAGTACTTC. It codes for CASSYSRKGGKEQYF.

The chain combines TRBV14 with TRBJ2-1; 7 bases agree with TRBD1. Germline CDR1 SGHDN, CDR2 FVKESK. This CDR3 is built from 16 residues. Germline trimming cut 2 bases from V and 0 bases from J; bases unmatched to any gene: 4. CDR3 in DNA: TGTGCCAGCAGCCAAACAGGGGAAAGCTCCTACAATGAGCAGTTCTTC. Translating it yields CASSQTGESSYNEQFF. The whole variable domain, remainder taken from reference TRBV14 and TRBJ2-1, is EAGVTQFPSHSVIEKGQTVTLRCDPISGHDNLYWYRRVMGKEIKFLLHFVKESKQDESGMPNNRFLAERTGGTYSTLKVQPAELEDSGVYFCASSQTGESSYNEQFFGPGTRLTVL.

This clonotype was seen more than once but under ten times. For the CDR3, the DNA is TGCGCCAGTCAAGACAGGGAGACCTACGAGCAGTACTTC. Its translation: CASQDRETYEQYF. J is TRBJ2-7 and V is TRBV5-1; 7 bases are shared with TRBD1. From germline, CDR1 is SGHRS and CDR2 YFSETQ. The CDR3 sequence is 13 residues long. Trimming at V came to 8 bases and at J to 2 bases, leaving 7 bases not matched to a gene.

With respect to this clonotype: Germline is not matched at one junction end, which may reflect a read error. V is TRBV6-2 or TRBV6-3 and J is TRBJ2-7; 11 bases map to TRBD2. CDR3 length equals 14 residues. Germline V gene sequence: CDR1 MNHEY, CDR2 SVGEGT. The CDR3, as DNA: TGTGCCAGCAGACCCGGGACTAGCGGCTACGAGCCGTACTTC. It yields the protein CASRPGTSGYEPYF.

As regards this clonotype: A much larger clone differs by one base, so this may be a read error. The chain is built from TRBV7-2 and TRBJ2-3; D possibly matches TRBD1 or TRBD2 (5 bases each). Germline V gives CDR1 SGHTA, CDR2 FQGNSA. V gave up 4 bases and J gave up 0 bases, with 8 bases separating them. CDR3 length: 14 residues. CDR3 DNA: TGTGCCAGCAGCTGGGACCCTAGCACAGATACGCAGTATTTT. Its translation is CASSWDPSTDTQYF.

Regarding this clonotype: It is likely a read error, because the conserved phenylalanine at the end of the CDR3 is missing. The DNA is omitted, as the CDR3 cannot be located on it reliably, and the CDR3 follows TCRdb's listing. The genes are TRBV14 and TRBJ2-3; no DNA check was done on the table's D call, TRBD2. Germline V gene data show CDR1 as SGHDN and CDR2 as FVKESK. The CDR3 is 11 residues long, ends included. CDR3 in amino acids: CASSQDGPTGR.

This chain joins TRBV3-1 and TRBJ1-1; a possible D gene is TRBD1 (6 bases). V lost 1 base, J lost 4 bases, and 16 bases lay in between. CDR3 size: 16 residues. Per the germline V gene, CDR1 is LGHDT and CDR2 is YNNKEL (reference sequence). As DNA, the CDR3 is TGTGCCAGCAGCCAAGGGAATGGGGGGCGGTTCACTGAAGCTTTCTTT. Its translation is CASSQGNGGRFTEAFF.

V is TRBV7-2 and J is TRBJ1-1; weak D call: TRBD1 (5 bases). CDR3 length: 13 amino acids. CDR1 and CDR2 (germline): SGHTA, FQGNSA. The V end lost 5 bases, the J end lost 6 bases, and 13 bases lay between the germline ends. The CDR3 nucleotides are TGTGCCAGCAGCCGGGACTTGGGTTCTGAAGCTTTCTTT. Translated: CASSRDLGSEAFF.

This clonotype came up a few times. As DNA, the CDR3 is TGCAGTGCTAGTGGCCAGCGGGGGAGCACAGATACGCAGTATTTT. This sequence encodes CSASGQRGSTDTQYF. The chain joins TRBV20-1 to TRBJ2-3; 8 positions match TRBD2. In germline, CDR1 is DFQATT, CDR2 SNEGSKA (reference sequence). The length of the CDR3 is 15 residues. Unmatched junction bases numbered 5, after V lost 3 bases and J lost 0 bases.

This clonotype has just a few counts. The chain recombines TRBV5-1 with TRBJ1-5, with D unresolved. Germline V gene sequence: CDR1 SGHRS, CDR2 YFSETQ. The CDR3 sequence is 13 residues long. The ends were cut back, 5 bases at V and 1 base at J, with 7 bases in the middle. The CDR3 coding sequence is TGCGCCAGCAGGGCAGCGAGCAATCAGCCCCAGCATTTT. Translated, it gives CASRAASNQPQHF.

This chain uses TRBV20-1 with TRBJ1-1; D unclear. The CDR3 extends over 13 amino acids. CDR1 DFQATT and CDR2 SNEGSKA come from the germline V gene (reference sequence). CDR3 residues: CSASHPMNTEAFF. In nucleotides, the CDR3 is TGCAGCGCCAGTCACCCCATGAACACTGAAGCTTTCTTT.

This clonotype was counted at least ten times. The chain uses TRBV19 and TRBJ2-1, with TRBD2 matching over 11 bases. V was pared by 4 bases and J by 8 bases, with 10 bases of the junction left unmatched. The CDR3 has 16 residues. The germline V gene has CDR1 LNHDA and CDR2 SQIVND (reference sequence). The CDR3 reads CASSTLRVAGGYEQFF. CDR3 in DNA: TGTGCCAGTAGTACCCTCAGGGTAGCGGGAGGGTATGAGCAGTTCTTC. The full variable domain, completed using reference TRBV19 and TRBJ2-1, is DGGITQSPKYLFRKEGQNVTLSCEQNLNHDAMYWYRQDPGQGLRLIYYSQIVNDFQKGDIAEGYSVSREKKESFPLTVTSAQKNPTAFYLCASSTLRVAGGYEQFFGPGTRLTVL.

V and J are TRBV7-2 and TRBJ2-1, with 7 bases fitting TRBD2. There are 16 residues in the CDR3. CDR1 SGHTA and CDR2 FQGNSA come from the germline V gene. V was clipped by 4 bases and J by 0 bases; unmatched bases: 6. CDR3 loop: CASSSQAGTSYNEQFF. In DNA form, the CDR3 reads TGTGCCAGCAGCTCTCAAGCGGGAACCTCCTACAATGAGCAGTTCTTC. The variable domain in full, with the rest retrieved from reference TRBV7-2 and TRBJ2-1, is GAGVSQSPSNKVTEKGKDVELRCDPISGHTALYWYRQSLGQGLEFLIYFQGNSAPDKSGLPSDRFSAERTGGSVSTLTIQRTQQEDSAVYLCASSSQAGTSYNEQFFGPGTRLTVL.

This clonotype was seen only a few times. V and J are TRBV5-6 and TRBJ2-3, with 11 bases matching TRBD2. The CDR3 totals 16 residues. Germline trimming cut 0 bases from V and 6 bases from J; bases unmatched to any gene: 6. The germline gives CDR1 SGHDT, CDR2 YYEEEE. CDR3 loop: CASSLVIAGGPDTQYF. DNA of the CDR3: TGTGCCAGCAGCTTGGTAATAGCGGGAGGGCCGGATACGCAGTATTTT.

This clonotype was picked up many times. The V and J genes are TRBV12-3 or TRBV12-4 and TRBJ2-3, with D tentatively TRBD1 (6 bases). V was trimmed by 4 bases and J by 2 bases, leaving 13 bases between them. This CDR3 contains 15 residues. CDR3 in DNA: TGTGCCAGCAGTTCGGCAAGGGGGATCACAGATACGCAGTATTTT. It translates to CASSSARGITDTQYF.

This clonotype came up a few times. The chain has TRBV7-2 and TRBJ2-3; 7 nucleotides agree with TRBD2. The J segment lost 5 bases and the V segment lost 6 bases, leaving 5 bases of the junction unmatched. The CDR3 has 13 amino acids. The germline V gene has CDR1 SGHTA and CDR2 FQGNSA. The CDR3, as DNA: TGTGCCAGCAGGTCCAGCGGGATAGATACGCAGTATTTT. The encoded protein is CASRSSGIDTQYF.

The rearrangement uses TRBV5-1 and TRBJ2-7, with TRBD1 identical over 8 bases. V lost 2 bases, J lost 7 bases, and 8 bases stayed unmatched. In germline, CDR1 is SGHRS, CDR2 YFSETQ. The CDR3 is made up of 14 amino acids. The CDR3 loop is CASSFQGAAGEQYF. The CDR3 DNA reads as TGCGCCAGCAGCTTTCAGGGGGCTGCTGGAGAGCAGTACTTC.

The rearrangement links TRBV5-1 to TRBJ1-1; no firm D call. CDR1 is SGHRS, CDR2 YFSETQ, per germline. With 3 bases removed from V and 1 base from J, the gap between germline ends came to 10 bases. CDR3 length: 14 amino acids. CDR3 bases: TGCGCCAGCAGCTCGCTACCTTCGAACACTGAAGCTTTCTTT. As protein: CASSSLPSNTEAFF.

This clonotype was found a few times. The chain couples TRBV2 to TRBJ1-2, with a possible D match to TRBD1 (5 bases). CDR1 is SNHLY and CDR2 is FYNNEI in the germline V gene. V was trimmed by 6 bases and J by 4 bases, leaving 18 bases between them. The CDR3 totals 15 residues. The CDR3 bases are TGTGCCAGCAGCCCCCAGGGCGGGATTGGCTATGGCTACACCTTC. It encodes CASSPQGGIGYGYTF.

The CDR3 DNA is TGTGCCAGCAGCTTTTATTCCCGGGGGGCTGGTGTGAATCAGCCCCAGCATTTT. It encodes CASSFYSRGAGVNQPQHF. The genes are TRBV7-8 and TRBJ1-5, with a tentative D call TRBD1 (6 bases). The germline V and J ends were trimmed by 3 bases and 4 bases, with 22 bases remaining between them. CDR1 is SGHVS and CDR2 is FQNEAQ in the germline V gene. This CDR3 spans 18 amino acids.

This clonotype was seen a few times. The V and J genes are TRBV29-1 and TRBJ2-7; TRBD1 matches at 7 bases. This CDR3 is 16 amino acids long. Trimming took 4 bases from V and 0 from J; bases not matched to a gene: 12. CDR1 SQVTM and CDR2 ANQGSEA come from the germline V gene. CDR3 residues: CSVAMEWTGNSYEQYF. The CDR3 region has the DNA TGCAGCGTTGCCATGGAGTGGACAGGCAACTCCTACGAGCAGTACTTC.

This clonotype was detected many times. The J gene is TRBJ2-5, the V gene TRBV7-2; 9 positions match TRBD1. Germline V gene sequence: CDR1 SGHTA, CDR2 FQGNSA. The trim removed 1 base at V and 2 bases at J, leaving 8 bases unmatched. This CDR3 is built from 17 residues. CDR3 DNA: TGTGCCAGCAGCTTAGGCTGGCCGGGACAGGGACAAGAGACCCAGTACTTC. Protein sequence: CASSLGWPGQGQETQYF.

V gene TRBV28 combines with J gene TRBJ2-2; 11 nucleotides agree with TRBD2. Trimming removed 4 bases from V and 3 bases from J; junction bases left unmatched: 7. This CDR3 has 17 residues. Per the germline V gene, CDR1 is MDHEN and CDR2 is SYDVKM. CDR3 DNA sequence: TGTGCCAGCAGTTCCCTTCAACTAGCGGGAGACACCGGGGAGCTGTTTTTT. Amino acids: CASSSLQLAGDTGELFF.

The CDR3 region has the DNA TGTGCCAGCAGGGTTGAGGGTTGGAGCACAGATACGCAGTATTTT. Its protein product is CASRVEGWSTDTQYF. V usage is TRBV27 and J usage is TRBJ2-3, with D possibly being TRBD2 (5 bases). Trimming stripped 6 bases from V and 0 bases from J, with 13 bases between. This CDR3 contains 15 residues. Germline values: CDR1 MNHEY, CDR2 SMNVEV (reference sequence).

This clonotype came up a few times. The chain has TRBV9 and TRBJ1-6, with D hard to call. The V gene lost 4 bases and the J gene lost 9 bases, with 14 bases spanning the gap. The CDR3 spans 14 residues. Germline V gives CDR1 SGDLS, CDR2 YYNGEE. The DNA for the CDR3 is TGTGCCAGCAGCCCACGGCTGGAGAGTTCACCCCTCCACTTT. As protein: CASSPRLESSPLHF.